A selection of T cell receptor beta chains follows, all from one sample in a study of T cell responses to AZD1222 COVID-19 vaccine. Libraries were prepared by immunoSEQ multiplex PCR; TCRdb keeps only in-frame clonotypes and omits some of them. The sample records some 180,000 clones, roughly 92% being singletons. The sample in question was peripheral blood, obtained on day 0 of AZD1222 vaccination. Receptor source: an adult in good health. Each CDR3 is given with its conserved first and last residue. Fields, in order: CDR3 protein, CDR3 DNA, D gene, V gene, J gene, clone size, CDR3 length. D genes are given only for firm matches. Rows give clone size only sometimes, using once, few, many, or a class for an expanded clone.

CDR3 protein: CASSLSYIKHYEQYF
CDR3 DNA: TGTGCCAGCAGCCTTAGTTACATAAAACACTACGAGCAGTACTTC
D gene: -
V gene: TRBV2
J gene: TRBJ2-7
clone size: -
CDR3 length: 15

CDR3 protein: CASSQVHRLSGNTIYF
CDR3 DNA: TGTGCCAGCAGCCAAGTTCACCGGCTCTCTGGAAACACCATATATTTT
D gene: -
V gene: TRBV3-1/TRBV3-2
J gene: TRBJ1-3
clone size: -
CDR3 length: 16

CDR3 protein: CASSLQGQSQPQHF
CDR3 DNA: TGTGCCAGTAGTTTACAGGGCCAGAGTCAGCCCCAGCATTTT
D gene: -
V gene: TRBV19
J gene: TRBJ1-5
clone size: -
CDR3 length: 14

CDR3 protein: CASSQVQGAYGYTF
CDR3 DNA: TGTGCCAGCAGCCAAGTACAGGGAGCCTATGGCTACACCTTC
D gene: -
V gene: TRBV14
J gene: TRBJ1-2
clone size: once
CDR3 length: 14

CDR3 protein: CAWSRVASGGPNEQFF
CDR3 DNA: TGTGCCTGGAGTCGGGTGGCCAGCGGGGGTCCTAATGAGCAGTTCTTC
D gene: TRBD2
V gene: TRBV30
J gene: TRBJ2-1
clone size: -
CDR3 length: 16

CDR3 protein: CASSASCEAFF
CDR3 DNA: TGCGCCAGCAGTGCCTCATGTGAAGCTTTCTTT
D gene: -
V gene: TRBV23-1
J gene: TRBJ1-1
clone size: -
CDR3 length: 11

CDR3 protein: CAAKGGDEQFF
CDR3 DNA: TGTGCCGCTAAGGGGGGGGATGAGCAGTTCTTC
D gene: -
V gene: TRBV30
J gene: TRBJ2-1
clone size: -
CDR3 length: 11

CDR3 protein: CASSQDRAGLNSPLHF
CDR3 DNA: TGCGCCAGCAGCCAAGATAGGGCAGGTCTCAATTCACCCCTCCACTTT
D gene: -
V gene: TRBV4-3
J gene: TRBJ1-6
clone size: -
CDR3 length: 16

CDR3 protein: CASSLGLAGSTTDTQYF
CDR3 DNA: TGTGCCAGCAGCTTAGGACTAGCGGGGTCAACCACAGATACGCAGTATTTT
D gene: TRBD2
V gene: TRBV7-2
J gene: TRBJ2-3
clone size: -
CDR3 length: 17

CDR3 protein: CASNQFRASDTQYF
CDR3 DNA: TGTGCCAGCAACCAATTTCGCGCGTCGGATACGCAGTATTTT
D gene: -
V gene: TRBV5-6
J gene: TRBJ2-3
clone size: -
CDR3 length: 14

CDR3 protein: CASSYGQGNYEQYF
CDR3 DNA: TGTGCCAGCAGTTACGGACAGGGGAACTACGAGCAGTACTTC
D gene: TRBD1
V gene: TRBV7-2
J gene: TRBJ2-7
clone size: -
CDR3 length: 14

CDR3 protein: CASSPEAIRNTEAFF
CDR3 DNA: TGTGCCAGCTCACCAGAGGCGATCAGGAACACTGAAGCTTTCTTT
D gene: -
V gene: TRBV18
J gene: TRBJ1-1
clone size: -
CDR3 length: 15

CDR3 protein: CASSTGQRGTNEKLFF
CDR3 DNA: TGCGCCAGCAGCACCGGACAGAGAGGAACTAATGAAAAACTGTTTTTT
D gene: -
V gene: TRBV5-1
J gene: TRBJ1-4
clone size: -
CDR3 length: 16

CDR3 protein: CASSDSGITSGNTIYF
CDR3 DNA: TGTGCCAGCAGTGACTCGGGCATTACCTCTGGAAACACCATATATTTT
D gene: -
V gene: TRBV2
J gene: TRBJ1-3
clone size: few
CDR3 length: 16

CDR3 protein: CASSLTWGSLVHF
CDR3 DNA: TGTGCCAGCAGCTTAACCTGGGGCTCCCTCGTGCACTTC
D gene: -
V gene: TRBV7-3
J gene: TRBJ2-7
clone size: -
CDR3 length: 13

CDR3 protein: CASSPDGQAPDEQYF
CDR3 DNA: TGTGCCAGCAGCCCAGACGGGCAGGCCCCGGACGAGCAGTACTTC
D gene: -
V gene: TRBV11-3
J gene: TRBJ2-7
clone size: -
CDR3 length: 15

CDR3 protein: CASSGQGYTDTQYF
CDR3 DNA: TGTGCCAGCAGCGGACAGGGGTACACAGATACGCAGTATTTT
D gene: TRBD1
V gene: TRBV9
J gene: TRBJ2-3
clone size: -
CDR3 length: 14

CDR3 protein: CASSQDIIQGNQPQHF
CDR3 DNA: TGTGCCAGCAGCCAAGATATAATACAGGGAAACCAGCCCCAGCATTTT
D gene: -
V gene: TRBV4-2
J gene: TRBJ1-5
clone size: -
CDR3 length: 16

CDR3 protein: CSVKRTFSTDTQYF
CDR3 DNA: TGCAGCGTAAAGAGGACCTTTAGCACAGATACGCAGTATTTT
D gene: -
V gene: TRBV29-1
J gene: TRBJ2-3
clone size: -
CDR3 length: 14

CDR3 protein: CASSLGGSGANVLTF
CDR3 DNA: TGTGCCAGCAGCTTAGGGGGCTCTGGGGCCAACGTCCTGACTTTC
D gene: -
V gene: TRBV7-9
J gene: TRBJ2-6
clone size: -
CDR3 length: 15

CDR3 protein: CASSFLGLGEKLFF
CDR3 DNA: TGTGCCAGCAGCTTCTTGGGGCTTGGTGAAAAACTGTTTTTT
D gene: -
V gene: TRBV7-9
J gene: TRBJ1-4
clone size: -
CDR3 length: 14

CDR3 protein: CASSLRESYGYTF
CDR3 DNA: TGTGCCAGCAGCTTAAGGGAAAGCTATGGCTACACCTTC
D gene: -
V gene: TRBV11-2
J gene: TRBJ1-2
clone size: -
CDR3 length: 13

CDR3 protein: CAWFRAETQYF
CDR3 DNA: TGTGCCTGGTTCAGGGCAGAGACCCAGTACTTC
D gene: -
V gene: TRBV30
J gene: TRBJ2-5
clone size: few
CDR3 length: 11

CDR3 protein: CASSVGGAGNQPQHF
CDR3 DNA: TGTGCCAGCAGCGTGGGTGGGGCGGGCAATCAGCCCCAGCATTTT
D gene: -
V gene: TRBV5-6
J gene: TRBJ1-5
clone size: -
CDR3 length: 15

CDR3 protein: CAISESGTGGETQYF
CDR3 DNA: TGTGCCATCAGTGAGTCGGGGACTGGGGGGGAGACCCAGTACTTC
D gene: -
V gene: TRBV10-3
J gene: TRBJ2-5
clone size: -
CDR3 length: 15

CDR3 protein: CASTQGTQETQYF
CDR3 DNA: TGTGCCAGCACGCAGGGGACGCAAGAGACCCAGTACTTC
D gene: -
V gene: TRBV7-2
J gene: TRBJ2-5
clone size: few
CDR3 length: 13

CDR3 protein: CASSLGRIYEQYF
CDR3 DNA: TGTGCCAGCAGCTTAGGCCGGATTTACGAGCAGTACTTC
D gene: -
V gene: TRBV11-2
J gene: TRBJ2-7
clone size: once
CDR3 length: 13

CDR3 protein: CASSLDRDGGYTF
CDR3 DNA: TGTGCCAGCAGCTTGGACAGGGACGGCGGCTACACCTTC
D gene: TRBD1
V gene: TRBV6-5
J gene: TRBJ1-2
clone size: -
CDR3 length: 13

CDR3 protein: CASSQAPGGPYDTQYF
CDR3 DNA: TGCGCCAGCAGCCAAGCACCGGGGGGGCCGTACGATACGCAGTATTTT
D gene: TRBD2
V gene: TRBV4-1
J gene: TRBJ2-3
clone size: -
CDR3 length: 16

CDR3 protein: CASSLISEETQYF
CDR3 DNA: TGTGCCAGCAGCTTAATTTCTGAGGAGACCCAGTACTTC
D gene: -
V gene: TRBV7-3
J gene: TRBJ2-5
clone size: -
CDR3 length: 13

CDR3 protein: CASSVRSGQYTEAFF
CDR3 DNA: TGTGCCAGCAGCGTACGGTCCGGACAGTACACTGAAGCTTTCTTT
D gene: -
V gene: TRBV28
J gene: TRBJ1-1
clone size: -
CDR3 length: 15

CDR3 protein: CASKGGSSGNTIYF
CDR3 DNA: TGTGCCAGTAAGGGCGGATCCTCTGGAAACACCATATATTTT
D gene: -
V gene: TRBV19
J gene: TRBJ1-3
clone size: -
CDR3 length: 14

CDR3 protein: CASVWGAAGELFF
CDR3 DNA: TGTGCTAGTGTATGGGGGGCCGCCGGGGAGCTGTTTTTT
D gene: -
V gene: TRBV12-5
J gene: TRBJ2-2
clone size: -
CDR3 length: 13